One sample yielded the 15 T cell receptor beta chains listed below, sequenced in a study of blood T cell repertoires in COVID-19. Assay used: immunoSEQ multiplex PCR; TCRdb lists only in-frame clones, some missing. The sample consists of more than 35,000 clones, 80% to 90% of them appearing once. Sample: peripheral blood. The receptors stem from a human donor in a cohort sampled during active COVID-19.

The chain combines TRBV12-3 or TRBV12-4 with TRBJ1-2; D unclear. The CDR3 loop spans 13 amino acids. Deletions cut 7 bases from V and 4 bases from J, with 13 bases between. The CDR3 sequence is CASTPGASYGYTF. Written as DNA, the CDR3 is TGTGCCAGCACCCCTGGAGCCTCCTATGGCTACACCTTC.

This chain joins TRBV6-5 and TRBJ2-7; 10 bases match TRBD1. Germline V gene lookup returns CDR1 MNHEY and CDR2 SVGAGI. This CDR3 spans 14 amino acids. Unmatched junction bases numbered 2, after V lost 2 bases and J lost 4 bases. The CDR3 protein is CASSYRDRGYEQYF. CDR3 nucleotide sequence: TGTGCCAGCAGTTACCGGGACAGGGGATACGAGCAGTACTTC.

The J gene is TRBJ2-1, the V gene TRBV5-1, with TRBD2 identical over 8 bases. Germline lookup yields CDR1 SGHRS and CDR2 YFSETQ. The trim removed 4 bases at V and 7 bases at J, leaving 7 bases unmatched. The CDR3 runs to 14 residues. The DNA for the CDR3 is TGCGCCAGCAGCACTAGCGGAGGGATAAATGAGCAGTTCTTC. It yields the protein CASSTSGGINEQFF.

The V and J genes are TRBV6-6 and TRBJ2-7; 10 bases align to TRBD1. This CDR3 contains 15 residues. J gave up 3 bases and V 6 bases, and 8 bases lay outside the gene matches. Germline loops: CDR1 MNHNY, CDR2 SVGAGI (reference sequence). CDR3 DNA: TGTGCCAGCAGCCACAACCGGGACAGGGGCTACGAGCAGTACTTC. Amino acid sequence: CASSHNRDRGYEQYF.

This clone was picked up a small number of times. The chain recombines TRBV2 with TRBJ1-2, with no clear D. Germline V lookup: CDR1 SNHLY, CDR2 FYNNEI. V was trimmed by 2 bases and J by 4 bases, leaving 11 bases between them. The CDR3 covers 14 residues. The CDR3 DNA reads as TGTGCCAGCAGTGAATCAGGCAGCTCCTATGGCTACACCTTC. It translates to CASSESGSSYGYTF.

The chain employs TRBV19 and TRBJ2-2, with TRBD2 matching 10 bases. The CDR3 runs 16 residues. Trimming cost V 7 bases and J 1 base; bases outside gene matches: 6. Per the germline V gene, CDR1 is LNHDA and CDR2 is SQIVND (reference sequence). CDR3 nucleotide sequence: TGTGCCAGTACGGGGGCTAGCGGGGGGAACACCGGGGAGCTGTTTTTT. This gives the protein CASTGASGGNTGELFF.

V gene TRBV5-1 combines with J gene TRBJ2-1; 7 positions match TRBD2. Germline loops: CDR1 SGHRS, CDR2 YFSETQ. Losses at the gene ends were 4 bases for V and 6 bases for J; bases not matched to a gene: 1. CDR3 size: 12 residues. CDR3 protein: CASSRTSNEQFF. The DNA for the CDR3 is TGCGCCAGCAGCCGGACTAGCAATGAGCAGTTCTTC.

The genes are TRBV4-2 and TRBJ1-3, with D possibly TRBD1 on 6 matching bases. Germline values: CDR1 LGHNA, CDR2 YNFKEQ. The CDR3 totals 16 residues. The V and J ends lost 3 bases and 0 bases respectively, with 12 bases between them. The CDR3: CASSQAGAPSGNTIYF. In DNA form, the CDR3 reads TGTGCCAGCAGCCAGGCAGGGGCCCCCTCTGGAAACACCATATATTTT.

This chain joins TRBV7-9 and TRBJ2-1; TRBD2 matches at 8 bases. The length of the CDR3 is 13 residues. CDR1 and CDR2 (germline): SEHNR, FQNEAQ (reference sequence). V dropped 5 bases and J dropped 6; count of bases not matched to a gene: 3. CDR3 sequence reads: CASSPSGGNEQFF. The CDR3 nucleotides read TGTGCCAGCAGCCCCAGCGGGGGCAATGAGCAGTTCTTC.

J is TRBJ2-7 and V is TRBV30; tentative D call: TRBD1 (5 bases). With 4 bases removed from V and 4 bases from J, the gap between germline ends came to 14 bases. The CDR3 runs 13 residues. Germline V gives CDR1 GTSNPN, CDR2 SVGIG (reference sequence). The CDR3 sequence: CAWTLLGAYEQYF. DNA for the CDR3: TGTGCCTGGACCCTCCTAGGGGCATACGAGCAGTACTTC.

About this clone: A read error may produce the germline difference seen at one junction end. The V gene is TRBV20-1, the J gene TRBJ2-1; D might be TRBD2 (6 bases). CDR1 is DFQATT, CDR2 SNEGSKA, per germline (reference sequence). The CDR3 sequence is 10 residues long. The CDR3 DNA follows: TGCAGTGCCGAGGGAGCGGGTGCCATCTTC. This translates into CSAEGAGAIF.

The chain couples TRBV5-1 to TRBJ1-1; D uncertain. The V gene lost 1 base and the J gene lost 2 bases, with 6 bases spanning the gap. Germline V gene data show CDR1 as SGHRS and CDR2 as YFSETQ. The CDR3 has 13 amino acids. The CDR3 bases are TGCGCCAGCAGCTTGACGCGAAACACTGAAGCTTTCTTT. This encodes CASSLTRNTEAFF.

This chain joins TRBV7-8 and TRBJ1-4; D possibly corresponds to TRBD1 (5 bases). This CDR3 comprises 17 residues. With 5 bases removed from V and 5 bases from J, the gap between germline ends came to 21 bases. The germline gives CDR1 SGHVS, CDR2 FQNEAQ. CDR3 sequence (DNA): TGTGCCAGCAGCGCGGGAGGGGCATCTGGGAAGAATGAAAAACTGTTTTTT. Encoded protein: CASSAGGASGKNEKLFF.

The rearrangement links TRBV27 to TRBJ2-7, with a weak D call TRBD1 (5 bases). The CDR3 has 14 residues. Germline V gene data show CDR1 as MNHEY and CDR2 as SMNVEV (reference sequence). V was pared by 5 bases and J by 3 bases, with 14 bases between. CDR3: CASSPRQLGYEQYF. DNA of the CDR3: TGTGCCAGCAGTCCCCGACAGTTGGGCTACGAGCAGTACTTC.

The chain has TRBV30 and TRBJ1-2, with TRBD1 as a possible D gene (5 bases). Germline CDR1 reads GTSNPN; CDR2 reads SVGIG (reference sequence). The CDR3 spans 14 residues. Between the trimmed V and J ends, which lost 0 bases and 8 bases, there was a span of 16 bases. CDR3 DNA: TGTGCCTGGAGTGTACGGAGCGGGGGAAGAGGCTACACCTTC. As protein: CAWSVRSGGRGYTF.